Listed here are 18 T cell receptor beta chains from one sample, sequenced in a study of blood T cell repertoires in COVID-19. TCRdb's copy holds only in-frame clones and misses some; the assay was immunoSEQ multiplex PCR. The sample carries roughly 200,000 clones, 80% to 90% recorded once. What was sequenced was peripheral blood. Every receptor here comes from a human donor in a cohort sampled during active COVID-19.

The chain carries TRBV11-2 and TRBJ2-5, with TRBD2 matching 7 bases. The J segment lost 5 bases and the V segment lost 5 bases, leaving 11 bases of the junction unmatched. The CDR3 is made up of 15 amino acids. Per germline, CDR1 SGHAT and CDR2 FQNNGV. The CDR3: CASSPRGGLRETQYF. CDR3 nucleotides: TGTGCCAGCAGCCCCCGGGGAGGGTTACGGGAGACCCAGTACTTC.

The chain couples TRBV7-9 to TRBJ1-1; D gene unclear. V lost 6 bases, J lost 4 bases, and 15 bases lay in between. The length of the CDR3 is 14 residues. Germline CDR1 is SEHNR and CDR2 is FQNEAQ (reference sequence). The CDR3 DNA is TGTGCCAGCAGAGCGGTGGGCATCGGCACTGAAGCTTTCTTT. As protein: CASRAVGIGTEAFF.

The J gene is TRBJ1-1, the V gene TRBV29-1; TRBD1 aligns across 7 bases. This CDR3 spans 14 amino acids. Unmatched junction bases numbered 12, after V lost 6 bases and J lost 5 bases. Germline CDR1 is SQVTM and CDR2 is ANQGSEA. The CDR3 sequence: CSVKDDRAGTEAFF. The CDR3 bases are TGCAGCGTAAAAGATGACAGGGCGGGAACTGAAGCTTTCTTT.

The chain has TRBV24-1 and TRBJ2-1, with 10 bases identical to TRBD1. The CDR3 has 16 amino acids. Looked up from germline, CDR1 is KGHDR and CDR2 is SFDVKD. Unmatched junction bases numbered 7, after V lost 3 bases and J lost 6 bases. The CDR3 region has the DNA TGTGCCACCAGTGATCCTCCGGGACAGGGGACCAATGAGCAGTTCTTC. Encoded protein: CATSDPPGQGTNEQFF.

The CDR3 DNA is TGTGCCAGCAGTTCGGTCCAGGGCTCCTACGAGCAGTACTTC. Protein: CASSSVQGSYEQYF. This sequence joins TRBV11-2 and TRBJ2-7; tentatively, D is TRBD1 (5 bases). V lost 6 bases to trimming and J lost 0 bases, with 12 bases between them. The germline gives CDR1 SGHAT, CDR2 FQNNGV. The CDR3 runs to 14 residues.

This clone appeared a single time. The chain couples TRBV4-2 to TRBJ1-1, with D maybe TRBD1 (6 bases). The CDR3 spans 15 residues. Per germline, CDR1 LGHNA and CDR2 YNFKEQ. Deletions cut 4 bases from V and 1 base from J, with 13 bases between. In DNA, the CDR3 is TGTGCCAGCAGCCCCGGACAGAACGGGAACACTGAAGCTTTCTTT. Its translation: CASSPGQNGNTEAFF.

The chain joins TRBV11-2 to TRBJ2-3; 7 positions match TRBD2. Germline CDR1 SGHAT, CDR2 FQNNGV. Losses at the gene ends were 5 bases for V and 0 bases for J; bases not matched to a gene: 8. The CDR3 runs to 16 residues. The CDR3 spells CASSRLGGSSTDTQYF. CDR3 DNA: TGTGCCAGCAGCCGACTGGGCGGGAGTAGCACAGATACGCAGTATTTT. Supplemented by reference TRBV11-2 and TRBJ2-3, the full variable domain reads EAGVAQSPRYKIIEKRQSVAFWCNPISGHATLYWYQQILGQGPKLLIQFQNNGVVDDSQLPKDRFSAERLKGVDSTLKIQPAKLEDSAVYLCASSRLGGSSTDTQYFGPGTRLTVL.

V and J are TRBV29-1 and TRBJ2-1; TRBD1 aligns across 7 bases. This CDR3 spans 13 amino acids. The V and J ends lost 6 bases and 3 bases, in that order; junction bases with no gene match: 5. Germline CDR1 SQVTM, CDR2 ANQGSEA. CDR3 in amino acids: CSVWTGSYNEQFF. For the CDR3, the DNA is TGCAGCGTGTGGACAGGCAGCTACAATGAGCAGTTCTTC.

This clone showed up just a few times. The rearrangement joins TRBV28 to TRBJ2-3, with 8 bases fitting TRBD2. In germline, CDR1 is MDHEN, CDR2 SYDVKM. The CDR3 is made up of 16 amino acids. The ends lost 7 bases at V and 4 bases at J; junction bases unmatched: 13. The CDR3, as DNA: TGTGCCAGCACAAAAAAGGGACTAGACTCATCAGATACGCAGTATTTT. Its translation is CASTKKGLDSSDTQYF.

The genes are TRBV12-3 or TRBV12-4 and TRBJ2-7; TRBD1 aligns across 7 bases. With 7 bases clipped from V and 5 bases from J, the junction kept 8 bases outside the gene matches. This CDR3 spans 13 amino acids. CDR3 DNA sequence: TGTGCCAGCACCCAGGGACAGTCCAACGAGCAGTACTTC. Its translation: CASTQGQSNEQYF.

The V gene is TRBV19, the J gene TRBJ1-6; TRBD1 matches at 8 bases. Germline V gene lookup returns CDR1 LNHDA and CDR2 SQIVND (reference sequence). The ends lost 3 bases at V and 9 bases at J; junction bases unmatched: 10. This CDR3 spans 16 amino acids. For the CDR3, the DNA is TGTGCCAGTAGTATTCGTCCGGAACAGGGGGTTTCACCCCTCCACTTT. As protein: CASSIRPEQGVSPLHF. Combining the CDR3 with reference TRBV19 and TRBJ1-6 gives the whole variable domain DGGITQSPKYLFRKEGQNVTLSCEQNLNHDAMYWYRQDPGQGLRLIYYSQIVNDFQKGDIAEGYSVSREKKESFPLTVTSAQKNPTAFYLCASSIRPEQGVSPLHFGNGTRLTVT.

This clone was observed a handful of times. The chain couples TRBV2 to TRBJ2-7; a weak D match, TRBD2 (6 bases). The V end was cut by 8 bases, the J end by 7 bases, with 21 bases between. The length of the CDR3 is 14 residues. The germline V gene encodes CDR1 SNHLY and CDR2 FYNNEI. The CDR3 DNA sequence: TGTGCCAGCGAGTTTGTTACCCGGGCGGGAGAGCAGTACTTC. Translated: CASEFVTRAGEQYF.

The table lists this clone with many counts. The chain uses TRBV3-1 (or the pseudogene TRBV3-2) and TRBJ2-1; 11 positions match TRBD1. Germline V gene data show CDR1 as LGHDT and CDR2 as YNNKEL (reference sequence). V dropped 7 bases and J dropped 7; count of bases not matched to a gene: 3. The CDR3 has 13 amino acids. The CDR3, as DNA: TGTGCCAGCACCGGACAGGGGGCGAATGAGCAGTTCTTC. As protein: CASTGQGANEQFF.

The V and J genes are TRBV28 and TRBJ1-5; D is ambiguous. The germline V gene has CDR1 MDHEN and CDR2 SYDVKM. The ends were cut back, 4 bases at V and 9 bases at J, with 10 bases in the middle. The CDR3 loop spans 12 amino acids. This CDR3 is CASSSRVVPQHF. In DNA, the CDR3 is TGTGCCAGCAGTTCCCGGGTGGTGCCCCAGCATTTT. Combining the CDR3 with reference TRBV28 and TRBJ1-5 gives the whole variable domain DVKVTQSSRYLVKRTGEKVFLECVQDMDHENMFWYRQDPGLGLRLIYFSYDVKMKEKGDIPEGYSVSREKKERFSLILESASTNQTSMYLCASSSRVVPQHFGDGTRLSIL.

This clone was counted only a few times. The chain uses TRBV11-2 and TRBJ2-1; 10 nucleotides align to TRBD2. This CDR3 is 18 amino acids long. Germline values: CDR1 SGHAT, CDR2 FQNNGV. The junction had 12 bases not matched to a gene; V was cut back by 3 bases and J by 4 bases. The CDR3 region is CASSFLGLAGVQYNEQFF. CDR3 nucleotides: TGTGCCAGCAGCTTCCTCGGGCTAGCGGGAGTCCAATACAATGAGCAGTTCTTC.

The chain is built from TRBV2 and TRBJ2-3; 11 nucleotides agree with TRBD2. Germline loops: CDR1 SNHLY, CDR2 FYNNEI. There are 14 residues in the CDR3. The J segment lost 6 bases and the V segment lost 7 bases, leaving 6 bases of the junction unmatched. The CDR3 region has the DNA TGTGCCAGCAAACTAGCGGGAGTTCTTGATACGCAGTATTTT. It yields the protein CASKLAGVLDTQYF.

Here the CDR3 reads CASSLASAAGELFF. As DNA, the CDR3 is TGTGCCAGCAGCTTAGCTAGCGCGGCCGGGGAGCTGTTTTTT. This rearrangement joins TRBV11-2 to TRBJ2-2; a possible D gene is TRBD2 (6 bases). In germline, CDR1 is SGHAT, CDR2 FQNNGV. The CDR3 length is 14 residues. V was shortened by 1 base and J by 6 bases, with 9 bases between the two germline ends. The full variable domain, its missing parts supplied by reference TRBV11-2 and TRBJ2-2, is EAGVAQSPRYKIIEKRQSVAFWCNPISGHATLYWYQQILGQGPKLLIQFQNNGVVDDSQLPKDRFSAERLKGVDSTLKIQPAKLEDSAVYLCASSLASAAGELFFGEGSRLTVL.

The chain couples TRBV5-1 to TRBJ2-3; D is possibly TRBD1 (6 bases). The germline V gene encodes CDR1 SGHRS and CDR2 YFSETQ. V dropped 2 bases and J dropped 2 bases, with 9 bases sitting between them. This CDR3 is built from 14 residues. The CDR3 region is CASSFGQTTDTQYF. The CDR3 region has the DNA TGCGCCAGCAGCTTCGGACAGACCACAGATACGCAGTATTTT.